This TCR beta chain was sequenced in a study of T cells in Graves' hyperthyroidism and ophthalmopathy. The wider study: Initial diagnosis, before any treatment, was when peripheral blood was collected.

Researchers amplified the TCR beta CDR3 regions from RNA transcripts. A set of HTBI primers served as the primers for a first-round RT-PCR of the TCR CDR3. Using its own MiXCR run on the multiplex PCR reads, TCRdb lists one record per CDR3 protein. The sample has over 150,000 distinct CDR3 sequences; about 15% are singletons. This CDR3 spans 16 amino acids. Germline V lookup: CDR1 LNHDA, CDR2 SQIVND (reference sequence). The J segment lost 4 bases and the V segment lost 11 bases, leaving 15 bases of the junction unmatched. Sequencing was carried out using blood. The chain is built from TRBV19 and TRBJ2-3; 10 nucleotides match TRBD2. The sequence came from a woman aged 45-65 years with Graves' hyperthyroidism. The CDR3 loop is CACTSGTPPSADTQYF. CDR3 coding DNA: TGTGCCTGCACTAGCGGGACCCCGCCGAGCGCAGATACGCAGTATTTT.